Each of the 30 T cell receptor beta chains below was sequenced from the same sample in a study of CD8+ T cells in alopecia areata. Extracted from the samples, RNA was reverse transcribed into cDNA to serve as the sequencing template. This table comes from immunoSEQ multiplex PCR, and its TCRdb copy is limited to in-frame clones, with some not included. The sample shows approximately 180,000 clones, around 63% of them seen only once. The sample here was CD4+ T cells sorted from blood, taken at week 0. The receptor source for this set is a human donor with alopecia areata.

CDR3 sequence (DNA): TGCAGCGCTGCCCTGGTGGGACAGGGTCCGGACGAGCAGTACTTC. The encoded protein is CSAALVGQGPDEQYF. V usage is TRBV29-1 and J usage is TRBJ2-7; 9 bases are a match to TRBD1. The CDR3 loop spans 15 amino acids. Per germline, CDR1 SQVTM and CDR2 ANQGSEA. V was clipped by 7 bases and J by 5 bases; unmatched bases: 15.

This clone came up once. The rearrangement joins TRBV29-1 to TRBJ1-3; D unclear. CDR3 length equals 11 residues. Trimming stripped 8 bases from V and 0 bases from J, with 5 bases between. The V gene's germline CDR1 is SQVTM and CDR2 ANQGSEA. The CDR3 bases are TGCAGCTGGTTCTCTGGAAACACCATATATTTT. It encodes CSWFSGNTIYF.

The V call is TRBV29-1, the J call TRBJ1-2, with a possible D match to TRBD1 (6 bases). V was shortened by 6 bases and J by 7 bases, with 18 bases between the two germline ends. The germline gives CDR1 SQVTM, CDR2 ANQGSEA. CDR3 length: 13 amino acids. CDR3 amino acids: CSVTPTGVTGYTF. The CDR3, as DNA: TGCAGCGTAACACCGACAGGAGTCACTGGCTACACCTTC.

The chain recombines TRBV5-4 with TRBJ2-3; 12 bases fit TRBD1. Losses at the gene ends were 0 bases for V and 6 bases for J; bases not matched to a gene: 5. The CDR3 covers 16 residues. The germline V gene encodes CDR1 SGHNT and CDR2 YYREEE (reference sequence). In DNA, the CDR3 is TGTGCCAGCAGCTTGGCCGGGACAGGGGGCGCGGATACGCAGTATTTT. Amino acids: CASSLAGTGGADTQYF.

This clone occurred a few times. CDR3 residues: CASSLRHPGTEAFF. The DNA of the CDR3 is TGTGCCAGCAGCTTACGCCACCCGGGCACTGAAGCTTTCTTT. This rearrangement joins TRBV7-2 to TRBJ1-1; no firm D call. The V end lost 2 bases, the J end lost 4 bases, and 11 bases lay between the germline ends. CDR1 is SGHTA and CDR2 is FQGNSA in the germline V gene. The CDR3 has 14 residues.

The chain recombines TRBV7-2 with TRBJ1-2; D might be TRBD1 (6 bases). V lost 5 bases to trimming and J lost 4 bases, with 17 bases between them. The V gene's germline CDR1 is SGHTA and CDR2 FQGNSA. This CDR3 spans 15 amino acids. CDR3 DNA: TGTGCCAGCAGCCCCGGGACATCGGTGGGCTATGGCTACACCTTC. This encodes CASSPGTSVGYGYTF. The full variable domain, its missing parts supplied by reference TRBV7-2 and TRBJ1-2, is GAGVSQSPSNKVTEKGKDVELRCDPISGHTALYWYRQSLGQGLEFLIYFQGNSAPDKSGLPSDRFSAERTGGSVSTLTIQRTQQEDSAVYLCASSPGTSVGYGYTFGSGTRLTVV.

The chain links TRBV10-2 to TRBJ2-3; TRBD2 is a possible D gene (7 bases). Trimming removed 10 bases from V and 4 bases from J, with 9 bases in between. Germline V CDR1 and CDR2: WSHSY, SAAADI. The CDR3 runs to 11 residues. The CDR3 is CATGGSDTQYF. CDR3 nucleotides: TGCGCCACGGGGGGCTCAGATACGCAGTATTTT.

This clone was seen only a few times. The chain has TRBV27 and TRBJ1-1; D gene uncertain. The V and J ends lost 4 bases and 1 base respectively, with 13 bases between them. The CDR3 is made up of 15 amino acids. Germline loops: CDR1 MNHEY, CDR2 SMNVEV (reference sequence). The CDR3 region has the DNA TGTGCCAGCAGTTGGAAATGGCCTTCGAACACTGAAGCTTTCTTT. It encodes CASSWKWPSNTEAFF.

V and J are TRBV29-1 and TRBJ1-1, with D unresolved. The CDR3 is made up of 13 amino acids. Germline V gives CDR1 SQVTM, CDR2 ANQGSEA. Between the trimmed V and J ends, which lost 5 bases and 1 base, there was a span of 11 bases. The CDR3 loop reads CSVTSGGNTEAFF. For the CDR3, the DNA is TGCAGCGTTACCTCCGGAGGGAACACTGAAGCTTTCTTT. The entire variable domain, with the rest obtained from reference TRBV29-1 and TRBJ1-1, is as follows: SAVISQKPSRDICQRGTSLTIQCQVDSQVTMMFWYRQQPGQSLTLIATANQGSEATYESGFVIDKFPISRPNLTFSTLTVSNMSPEDSSIYLCSVTSGGNTEAFFGQGTRLTVV.

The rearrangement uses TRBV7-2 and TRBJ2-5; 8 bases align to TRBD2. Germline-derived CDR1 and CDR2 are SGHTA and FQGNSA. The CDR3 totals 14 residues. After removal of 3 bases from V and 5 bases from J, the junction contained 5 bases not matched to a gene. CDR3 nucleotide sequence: TGTGCCAGCAGCTTGACGGGGGGGCCTGAGACCCAGTACTTC. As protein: CASSLTGGPETQYF.

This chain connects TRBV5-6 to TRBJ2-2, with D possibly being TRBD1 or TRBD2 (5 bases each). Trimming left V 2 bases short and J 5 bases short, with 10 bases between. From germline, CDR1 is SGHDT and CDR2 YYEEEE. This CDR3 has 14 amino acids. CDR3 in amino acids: CASSLFGATGELFF. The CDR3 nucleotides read TGTGCCAGCAGCTTATTCGGGGCTACCGGGGAGCTGTTTTTT. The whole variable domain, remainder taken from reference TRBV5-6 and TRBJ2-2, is DAGVTQSPTHLIKTRGQQVTLRCSPKSGHDTVSWYQQALGQGPQFIFQYYEEEERQRGNFPDRFSGHQFPNYSSELNVNALLLGDSALYLCASSLFGATGELFFGEGSRLTVL.

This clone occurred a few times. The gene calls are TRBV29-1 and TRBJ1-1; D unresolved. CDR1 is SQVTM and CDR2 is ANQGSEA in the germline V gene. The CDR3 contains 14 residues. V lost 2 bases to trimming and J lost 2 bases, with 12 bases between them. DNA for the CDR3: TGCAGCGTTGAACGGCGGCAGTTAAACACTGAAGCTTTCTTT. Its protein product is CSVERRQLNTEAFF.

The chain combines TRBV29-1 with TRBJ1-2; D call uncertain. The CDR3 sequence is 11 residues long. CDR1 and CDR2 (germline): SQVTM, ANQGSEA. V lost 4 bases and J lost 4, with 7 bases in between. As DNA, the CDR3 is TGCAGCGTTGCAACCTCCTATGGCTACACCTTC. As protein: CSVATSYGYTF. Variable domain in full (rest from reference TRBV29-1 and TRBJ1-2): SAVISQKPSRDICQRGTSLTIQCQVDSQVTMMFWYRQQPGQSLTLIATANQGSEATYESGFVIDKFPISRPNLTFSTLTVSNMSPEDSSIYLCSVATSYGYTFGSGTRLTVV.

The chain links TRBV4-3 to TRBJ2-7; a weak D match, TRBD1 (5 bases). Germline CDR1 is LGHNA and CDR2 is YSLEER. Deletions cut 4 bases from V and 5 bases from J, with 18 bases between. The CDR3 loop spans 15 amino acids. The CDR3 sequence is CASSPETARRHEQYF. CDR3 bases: TGCGCCAGCAGCCCAGAGACAGCCCGCCGCCACGAGCAGTACTTC.

The CDR3 DNA sequence: TGTGCCAGCAGCTTGGCGCAGGGGGTCGGTGAGCAGTTCTTC. Its translation: CASSLAQGVGEQFF. The chain couples TRBV7-2 to TRBJ2-1; 7 bases are shared with TRBD1. The CDR3 consists of 14 residues. Trimming at V came to 3 bases and at J to 9 bases, leaving 8 bases not matched to a gene. Per the germline V gene, CDR1 is SGHTA and CDR2 is FQGNSA.

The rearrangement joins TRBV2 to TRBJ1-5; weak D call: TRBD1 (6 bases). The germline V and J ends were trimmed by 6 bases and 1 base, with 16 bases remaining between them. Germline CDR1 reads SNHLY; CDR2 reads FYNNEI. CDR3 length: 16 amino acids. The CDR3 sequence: CASRMRQASSNQPQHF. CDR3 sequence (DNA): TGTGCCAGCAGAATGAGACAGGCCTCAAGCAATCAGCCCCAGCATTTT.

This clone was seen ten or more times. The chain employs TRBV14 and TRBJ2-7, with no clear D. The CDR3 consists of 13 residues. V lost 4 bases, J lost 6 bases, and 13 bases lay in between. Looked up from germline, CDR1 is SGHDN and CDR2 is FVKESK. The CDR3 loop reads CASSRELQGEQYF. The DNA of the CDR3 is TGTGCCAGCAGCCGAGAACTCCAAGGCGAGCAGTACTTC.

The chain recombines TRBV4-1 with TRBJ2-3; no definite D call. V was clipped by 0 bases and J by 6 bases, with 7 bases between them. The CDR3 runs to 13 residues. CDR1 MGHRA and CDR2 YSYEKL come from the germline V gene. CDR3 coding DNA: TGCGCCAGCAGCCAAGATTACTGGGATACGCAGTATTTT. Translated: CASSQDYWDTQYF.

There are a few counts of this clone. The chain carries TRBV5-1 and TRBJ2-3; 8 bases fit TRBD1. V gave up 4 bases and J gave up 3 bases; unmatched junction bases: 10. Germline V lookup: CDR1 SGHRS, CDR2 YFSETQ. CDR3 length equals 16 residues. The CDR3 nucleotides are TGCGCCAGCAGCCTTGGACAGGGAATTGTAACAGATACGCAGTATTTT. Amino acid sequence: CASSLGQGIVTDTQYF.

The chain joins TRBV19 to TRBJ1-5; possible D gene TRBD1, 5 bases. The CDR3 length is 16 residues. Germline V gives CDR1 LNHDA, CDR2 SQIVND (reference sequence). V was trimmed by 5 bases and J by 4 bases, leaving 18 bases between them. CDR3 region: CASSSTGGTENQPQHF. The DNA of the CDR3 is TGTGCCAGTAGTTCTACCGGTGGGACCGAGAATCAGCCCCAGCATTTT. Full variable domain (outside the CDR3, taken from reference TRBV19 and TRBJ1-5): DGGITQSPKYLFRKEGQNVTLSCEQNLNHDAMYWYRQDPGQGLRLIYYSQIVNDFQKGDIAEGYSVSREKKESFPLTVTSAQKNPTAFYLCASSSTGGTENQPQHFGDGTRLSIL.

CDR3 loop: CASSPGQGIAYEQYF. Written as DNA, the CDR3 is TGTGCCAGCAGTCCAGGACAGGGCATCGCCTACGAGCAGTACTTC. V is TRBV27 and J is TRBJ2-7; 8 positions match TRBD1. The V segment lost 5 bases and the J segment 2 bases; nucleotides outside the gene matches: 8. The CDR3 is 15 residues long. In germline, CDR1 is MNHEY, CDR2 SMNVEV (reference sequence).

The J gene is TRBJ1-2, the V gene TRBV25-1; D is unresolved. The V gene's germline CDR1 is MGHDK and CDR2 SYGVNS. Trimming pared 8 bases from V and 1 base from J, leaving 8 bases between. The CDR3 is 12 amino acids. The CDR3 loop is CASCQSNYGYTF. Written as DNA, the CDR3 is TGTGCCAGCTGTCAGAGTAACTATGGCTACACCTTC.

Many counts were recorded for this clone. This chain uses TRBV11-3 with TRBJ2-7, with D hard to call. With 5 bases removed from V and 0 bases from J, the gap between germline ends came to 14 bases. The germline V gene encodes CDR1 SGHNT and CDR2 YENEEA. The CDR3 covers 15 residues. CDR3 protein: CASSRAWATSYEQYF. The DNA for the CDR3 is TGTGCCAGCAGCCGAGCATGGGCCACCTCCTACGAGCAGTACTTC.

DNA for the CDR3: TGCGCCAGCAGCTACCTTTTTGAGGAGACCCAGTACTTC. Translated: CASSYLFEETQYF. The rearrangement links TRBV5-1 to TRBJ2-5, with D hard to call. The V end lost 3 bases, the J end lost 5 bases, and 11 bases lay between the germline ends. The CDR3 has 13 amino acids. The germline V gene encodes CDR1 SGHRS and CDR2 YFSETQ.

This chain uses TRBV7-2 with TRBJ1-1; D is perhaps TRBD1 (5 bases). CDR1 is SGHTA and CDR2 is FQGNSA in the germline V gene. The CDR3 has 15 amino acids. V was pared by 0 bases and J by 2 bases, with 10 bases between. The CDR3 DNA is TGTGCCAGCAGCTTAGCGAGGGGTCCAAACACTGAAGCTTTCTTT. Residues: CASSLARGPNTEAFF.

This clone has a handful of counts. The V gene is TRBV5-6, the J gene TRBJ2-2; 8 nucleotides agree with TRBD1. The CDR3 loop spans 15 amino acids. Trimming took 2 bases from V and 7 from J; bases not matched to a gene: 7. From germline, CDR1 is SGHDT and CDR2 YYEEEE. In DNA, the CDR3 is TGTGCCAGCAGCTTCAGGACAGGGAGACGCGGGGAGCTGTTTTTT. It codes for CASSFRTGRRGELFF.

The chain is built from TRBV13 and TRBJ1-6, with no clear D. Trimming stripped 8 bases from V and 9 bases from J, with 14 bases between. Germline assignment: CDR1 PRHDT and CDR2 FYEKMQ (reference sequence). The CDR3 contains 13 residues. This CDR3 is CASPHVHVSPLHF. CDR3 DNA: TGTGCCAGCCCCCACGTCCATGTTTCACCCCTCCACTTT.

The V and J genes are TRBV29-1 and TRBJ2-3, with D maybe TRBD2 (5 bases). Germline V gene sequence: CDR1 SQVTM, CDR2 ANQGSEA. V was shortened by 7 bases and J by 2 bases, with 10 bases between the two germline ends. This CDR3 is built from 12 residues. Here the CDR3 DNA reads TGCAGCGGTGTAGCGTACACAGATACGCAGTATTTT. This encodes CSGVAYTDTQYF.

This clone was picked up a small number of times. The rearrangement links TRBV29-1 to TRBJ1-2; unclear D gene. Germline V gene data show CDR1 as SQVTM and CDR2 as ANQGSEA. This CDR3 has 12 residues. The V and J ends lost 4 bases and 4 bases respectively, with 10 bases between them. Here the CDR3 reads CSVAPHGYGYTF. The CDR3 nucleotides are TGCAGCGTTGCCCCTCACGGCTATGGCTACACCTTC.

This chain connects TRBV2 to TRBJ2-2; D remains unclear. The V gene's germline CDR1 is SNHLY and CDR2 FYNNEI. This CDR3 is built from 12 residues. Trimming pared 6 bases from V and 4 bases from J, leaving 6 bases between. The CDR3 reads CASRGGTGELFF. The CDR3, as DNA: TGTGCCAGCAGGGGCGGCACCGGGGAGCTGTTTTTT.